These 21 T cell receptor beta chains share one sample of origin, sequenced in a study of T cell responses to AZD1222 COVID-19 vaccine. Libraries were prepared by immunoSEQ multiplex PCR; TCRdb keeps only in-frame clonotypes and omits some of them. This sample has 130,000 or so clones, with around 91% found just once. The sample was peripheral blood, taken on day 0 of AZD1222 vaccination. The receptors originated from an adult in good health.

In DNA form, the CDR3 reads TGTGCCAGCAGCCGGACGTGGAATCAGCCCCAGCATTTT. Its translation is CASSRTWNQPQHF. The V gene is TRBV27, the J gene TRBJ1-5; D ambiguous. Germline CDR1 MNHEY, CDR2 SMNVEV (reference sequence). Trimming shortened V by 6 bases and J by 4 bases, and 10 bases separated the two germline ends. CDR3 length equals 13 residues.

The chain joins TRBV4-1 to TRBJ1-1; TRBD1 matches at 7 bases. Germline V gene data show CDR1 as MGHRA and CDR2 as YSYEKL. The junction had 5 bases not matched to a gene; V was cut back by 9 bases and J by 1 base. This CDR3 is built from 13 residues. CDR3 sequence: CASRPGGNTEAFF. The CDR3 DNA reads as TGCGCCAGTAGGCCAGGGGGGAACACTGAAGCTTTCTTT.

The J gene is TRBJ1-5, the V gene TRBV7-2; D gene ambiguous. Trimming removed 1 base at V and 5 bases at J, with 6 bases between. CDR1 is SGHTA, CDR2 FQGNSA, per germline. CDR3 length equals 13 residues. CDR3 coding DNA: TGTGCCAGCAGCTTAGGGCGGGATCAGCCCCAGCATTTT. It yields the protein CASSLGRDQPQHF.

This chain joins TRBV3-1 (or the pseudogene TRBV3-2) and TRBJ1-4; D gene unclear. The CDR3 runs 13 residues. From germline, CDR1 is LGHDT and CDR2 YNNKEL (reference sequence). Trimming removed 4 bases from V and 6 bases from J, with 9 bases in between. The DNA for the CDR3 is TGTGCCAGCAGCCTGAGTTCCGATGAAAAACTGTTTTTT. Translated, it gives CASSLSSDEKLFF.

The genes are TRBV5-4 and TRBJ2-3, with D perhaps TRBD2 (5 bases). V shed 1 base and J shed 6 bases, with 15 bases lying between them. This CDR3 contains 15 residues. CDR1 and CDR2 (germline): SGHNT, YYREEE (reference sequence). DNA for the CDR3: TGTGCCAGCAGCTTGTACTCTTCTGGAGGCGATACGCAGTATTTT. It encodes CASSLYSSGGDTQYF.

The chain combines TRBV16 with TRBJ2-2; D not resolved. Germline V gene lookup returns CDR1 KGHSY and CDR2 FQNENV. This CDR3 contains 15 residues. The V and J ends lost 1 base and 1 base respectively, with 7 bases between them. CDR3 region: CASSQFSGNTGELFF. The DNA for the CDR3 is TGTGCCAGCAGCCAATTCTCTGGGAACACCGGGGAGCTGTTTTTT. Variable domain in full (rest from reference TRBV16 and TRBJ2-2): GEEVAQTPKHLVRGEGQKAKLYCAPIKGHSYVFWYQQVLKNEFKFLISFQNENVFDETGMPKERFSAKCLPNSPCSLEIQATKLEDSAVYFCASSQFSGNTGELFFGEGSRLTVL.

The count of this clone is one. The chain combines TRBV14 with TRBJ2-7; TRBD2 agrees at 11 bases. The length of the CDR3 is 18 residues. Trimming cost V 2 bases and J 2 bases; bases outside gene matches: 11. Germline V lookup: CDR1 SGHDN, CDR2 FVKESK. The DNA for the CDR3 is TGTGCCAGCAGCCAATCTTGGGCTAGCGGGGGGTCCCCCTACGAGCAGTACTTC. Protein product: CASSQSWASGGSPYEQYF.

This chain links TRBV2 with TRBJ2-1, with 12 bases matching TRBD2. The CDR3 runs 15 residues. Trimming took 1 base from V and 10 from J; bases not matched to a gene: 5. Looked up from germline, CDR1 is SNHLY and CDR2 is FYNNEI. The CDR3 loop is CASSEGLAGVVEQFF. CDR3 nucleotide sequence: TGTGCCAGCAGTGAAGGACTAGCGGGAGTCGTCGAGCAGTTCTTC.

V is TRBV10-3 and J is TRBJ1-1; no definite D call. The CDR3 extends over 15 amino acids. V lost 0 bases to trimming and J lost 0 bases, with 8 bases between them. CDR1 and CDR2 (germline): ENHRY, SYGVKD. The CDR3, as DNA: TGTGCCATCAGTGAGTCGGAGCTCATGAACACTGAAGCTTTCTTT. Its translation: CAISESELMNTEAFF.

V and J are TRBV30 and TRBJ1-3; D not certain. Trimming stripped 3 bases from V and 8 bases from J, with 8 bases between. Germline V lookup: CDR1 GTSNPN, CDR2 SVGIG (reference sequence). This CDR3 has 11 amino acids. In DNA form, the CDR3 reads TGTGCCTGGAGCGTGGGAGACACCATATATTTT. Amino acids: CAWSVGDTIYF.

This clone has more than one count but fewer than ten. The rearrangement uses TRBV9 and TRBJ2-2; 10 bases match TRBD2. CDR1 SGDLS and CDR2 YYNGEE come from the germline V gene. The CDR3 is made up of 18 amino acids. Trimming at V came to 0 bases and at J to 1 base, leaving 6 bases not matched to a gene. The CDR3 DNA follows: TGTGCCAGCAGCGTAGGTCTAGCGGGGGAGGGGAACACCGGGGAGCTGTTTTTT. Translation gives CASSVGLAGEGNTGELFF.

The rearrangement links TRBV5-8 to TRBJ1-1, with D tentatively TRBD1 (6 bases). Germline V gene lookup returns CDR1 SGHTS and CDR2 YDEGEE. This CDR3 is 13 amino acids long. V was shortened by 0 bases and J by 8 bases, with 11 bases between the two germline ends. CDR3 sequence (DNA): TGTGCCAGCAGCTTGGCCGGACAGATCGAAGCTTTCTTT. Amino acids: CASSLAGQIEAFF.

CDR3 loop: CASSIPGQVGYTF. The CDR3 region has the DNA TGTGCCAGTAGTATCCCCGGACAGGTTGGCTACACCTTC. The chain carries TRBV19 and TRBJ1-2, with 7 bases fitting TRBD1. The ends lost 3 bases at V and 7 bases at J; junction bases unmatched: 5. The CDR3 runs 13 residues. Germline-derived CDR1 and CDR2 are LNHDA and SQIVND (reference sequence).

The CDR3 nucleotides read TGTGCCAGCAGCTTGGAAGGAGGGAGCGACACCGGCTACACCTTC. Protein product: CASSLEGGSDTGYTF. V gene TRBV5-5 combines with J gene TRBJ1-2; D unclear. CDR1 SGHKS and CDR2 YYEKEE come from the germline V gene (reference sequence). The V end was cut by 0 bases, the J end by 8 bases, with 17 bases between. The CDR3 is 15 amino acids.

This chain links TRBV7-2 with TRBJ2-7, with 10 bases aligning to TRBD2. V lost 2 bases, J lost 3 bases, and 4 bases stayed unmatched. CDR1 SGHTA and CDR2 FQGNSA come from the germline V gene. The CDR3 is made up of 15 amino acids. CDR3 residues: CASSLLAGVRYEQYV. The CDR3 bases are TGTGCCAGCAGCTTACTAGCGGGAGTTCGCTACGAGCAGTACGTC.

CDR3 in amino acids: CASGPLAYEQYF. Written as DNA, the CDR3 is TGTGCTAGTGGTCCCCTTGCCTACGAGCAGTACTTC. V usage is TRBV12-5 and J usage is TRBJ2-7; D is ambiguous. Germline assignment: CDR1 LGHNT and CDR2 FRNRAP. V was cut by 5 bases and J by 2 bases, with 7 bases left in between. The length of the CDR3 is 12 residues.

The chain couples TRBV4-1 to TRBJ2-7, with 8 nucleotides matching TRBD2. The CDR3 totals 16 residues. V shed 0 bases and J 3 bases; nucleotides not matched to a gene: 7. Per the germline V gene, CDR1 is MGHRA and CDR2 is YSYEKL. CDR3 in DNA: TGCGCCAGCAGCCAAGACACGGGGGGGCCGCTCTACGAGCAGTACTTC. Translation gives CASSQDTGGPLYEQYF.

This chain joins TRBV6-1 and TRBJ2-1; 10 positions agree with TRBD2. Germline loops: CDR1 MNHNS, CDR2 SASEGT. The J segment lost 4 bases and the V segment lost 2 bases, leaving 11 bases of the junction unmatched. The CDR3 has 18 amino acids. The CDR3 region has the DNA TGTGCCAGCAGTGAATCGCACCTTAGCGGGGGGTGGTACAATGAGCAGTTCTTC. Protein sequence: CASSESHLSGGWYNEQFF.

The chain uses TRBV5-1 and TRBJ2-3; the D call may be TRBD1 or TRBD2 (5 bases each). The CDR3 contains 13 residues. CDR1 is SGHRS and CDR2 is YFSETQ in the germline V gene. V shed 4 bases and J shed 4 bases, with 10 bases lying between them. The DNA of the CDR3 is TGCGCCAGCAGCCCGGGGCCCGCAGATACGCAGTATTTT. It specifies CASSPGPADTQYF.

This clone was seen only once. The chain carries TRBV24-1 and TRBJ2-2, with 7 nucleotides matching TRBD1. V trimming: 5 bases; J trimming: 3 bases; junction bases outside the gene matches: 2. Germline V gives CDR1 KGHDR, CDR2 SFDVKD. This CDR3 spans 14 amino acids. CDR3 in DNA: TGTGCCACCAGTGGGCAGGGGGACACCGGGGAGCTGTTTTTT. It yields the protein CATSGQGDTGELFF.

This chain joins TRBV12-3 or TRBV12-4 and TRBJ1-2; D is unclear. CDR3 length: 12 amino acids. Trimming pared 0 bases from V and 4 bases from J, leaving 3 bases between. The DNA for the CDR3 is TGTGCCAGCAGTTTAGCAGGCTATGGCTACACCTTC. Encoded protein: CASSLAGYGYTF.